Listed below are T cell receptor beta chains from one sample, sequenced in a study of naive and memory T cell subsets. Each CDR3 protein gets one entry after TCRdb re-called the 5' RACE reads with MiXCR. Among around 56,000 distinct CDR3 sequences, over 6% were seen once, and the ten largest hold approximately 9.4%. These TCRs come from a female donor in good health. The CDR3 runs from the conserved cysteine through the conserved F or W. The D gene is left open where the match is weak. Rows give clone size only sometimes, using once, few, many, or a class for an expanded clone.

abundance	v_gene	j_gene	d_gene	CDR3nt	CDR3aa
many	TRBV6-2/TRBV6-3	TRBJ2-7	NA	TGTGCCAGCTCCGTCTCACGCTACGAGCAGTACTTC	CASSVSRYEQYF
NA	TRBV19	TRBJ2-1	NA	TGTGCCAGTAGTATACGGGGTTCCGACGCTAATGAGCAGTTCTTC	CASSIRGSDANEQFF
many	TRBV6-6	TRBJ1-1	NA	TGTGCCAGCAGTTTTCTCTCAGGCAACACTGAAGCTTTCTTT	CASSFLSGNTEAFF
NA	TRBV7-3	TRBJ1-5	NA	TGTGCCATCCCCCCCGGACGCTGCAATCAGCCCCAGCATTTT	CAIPPGRCNQPQHF
many	TRBV20-1	TRBJ1-2	NA	TGCAGTGCTAGAGATCAGGGGAGAAATGGCTACACCTTC	CSARDQGRNGYTF
NA	TRBV29-1	TRBJ1-2	NA	TGCAGCGTTGAAGATACAGTACGCGACACCTTC	CSVEDTVRDTF
many	TRBV6-6	TRBJ2-1	NA	TGTGCCAGGGGCTTTGAGCAGTTCTTC	CARGFEQFF
few	TRBV10-3	TRBJ2-1	NA	TGTGCCATCAGTGAGTCGGGGAGTCGTGGAGAGCAGTTCTTC	CAISESGSRGEQFF
many	TRBV12-3/TRBV12-4	TRBJ2-2	NA	TGTGCCAGCTTGACCGTGATTGGGGCCGGGGAGCTGTTTTTT	CASLTVIGAGELFF
many	TRBV18	TRBJ1-1	NA	TGTGCCAGCTCACCACCGGGTAGTCAAAGGGACACTGAAGCTTTCTTT	CASSPPGSQRDTEAFF
NA	TRBV12-3/TRBV12-4	TRBJ2-3	TRBD2	TGTGCCAGCAGTTTTCATGCGGGGGGTGCAGATACGCAGTATTTT	CASSFHAGGADTQYF
few	TRBV7-9	TRBJ1-1	NA	TGTGCCAGCAGCTCAGACGGCCATCGGAGCACTGAAGCTTTCTTT	CASSSDGHRSTEAFF
NA	TRBV7-2	TRBJ2-5	NA	TGTGCCAGCAGCTTAGAGTATTGGGCCCAGTACTTC	CASSLEYWAQYF
many	TRBV2	TRBJ2-6	NA	TGTGCCAGCACTCAGGAGACGACGGAGGGTGTCCTGACTTTC	CASTQETTEGVLTF
many	TRBV10-3	TRBJ1-5	NA	TGTGCCATCAGTCGGACAGTCAATCAGCCCCAGCATTTT	CAISRTVNQPQHF
NA	TRBV19	TRBJ2-7	TRBD1	TGTGCCAGTAGCCCGAGGACAGGGGGCATCTACGAGCAGTACTTC	CASSPRTGGIYEQYF
many	TRBV5-8	TRBJ1-1	NA	TGTGCCAGCAGCTTGTCTTTTGTCGGTCGGGTGAACACTGAAGCTTTCTTT	CASSLSFVGRVNTEAFF
few	TRBV29-1	TRBJ2-7	TRBD1	TGCAGCGCCGACAGGGGCCGCGAGCAGTACTTC	CSADRGREQYF
large	TRBV20-1	TRBJ2-2	NA	TGCAGTGCTAGAGATTTCCAGATCACCGGGGAGCTGTTTTTT	CSARDFQITGELFF
NA	TRBV6-1	TRBJ1-2	NA	TGTGCCAGCAGTGAAAACCAGTGGGGCTACACCTTC	CASSENQWGYTF
NA	TRBV6-2/TRBV6-3	TRBJ1-4	NA	TGTGCCAGCAGGACCGGGACCGGGAATGAAAAACTGTTTTTT	CASRTGTGNEKLFF
NA	TRBV11-3	TRBJ2-3	TRBD1	TGTGCCAGCAGCTCAGGGGGCAAGGATACGCAGTATTTT	CASSSGGKDTQYF
NA	TRBV20-1	TRBJ2-5	NA	TGCAGTGCTAGATCCAGTCCGGGGCCTCCCCAAGAGACCCAGTACTTC	CSARSSPGPPQETQYF
few	TRBV6-2/TRBV6-3	TRBJ1-1	TRBD1	TGTGCCAGCAGTCGGACAGGGACGGTGAACACTGAAGCTTTCTTT	CASSRTGTVNTEAFF
many	TRBV2	TRBJ1-2	TRBD1	TGTGCCAGCAGTGCCGACAGGGCCTATGGCTACACCTTC	CASSADRAYGYTF
few	TRBV7-3	TRBJ2-7	TRBD2	TGTGCCAGCAGCTTAACAGCGGGGGGCCACTACGAGCAGTACTTC	CASSLTAGGHYEQYF